This passage covers 10 T cell receptor beta chains from one sample sequenced in a study of molecular identifiers for immune sequencing clone quantification. TCRdb passed the PCR reads through MiXCR, listing each CDR3 protein once. This table holds about 40,000 distinct CDR3 sequences, roughly 21% found once. What was sequenced was naive CD8+ T cells from blood, with Jurkat cell RNA spiked in. The subset: FACS-sorted CD8+CD4-CCR7+CD45RA+ naive T cells. These receptors originate from a human donor in good health. Some libraries in this study had Jurkat cell RNA spiked in.

This clonotype was counted ten times or more. V usage is TRBV11-3 and J usage is TRBJ2-7; D might be TRBD2 (5 bases). This CDR3 is built from 13 residues. V lost 4 bases to trimming and J lost 7 bases, with 14 bases between them. Looked up from germline, CDR1 is SGHNT and CDR2 is YENEEA. In nucleotides, the CDR3 is TGTGCCAGCAGCTCCTCTGTCGGGGAAGAGCAGTACTTC. This translates into CASSSSVGEEQYF.

This clonotype was detected ten times or more. J is TRBJ2-1 and V is TRBV7-9; D unclear. The CDR3 loop spans 15 amino acids. The germline CDR1 and CDR2 sequences are SEHNR and FQNEAQ (reference sequence). Trimming removed 2 bases at V and 8 bases at J, with 16 bases between. In DNA form, the CDR3 reads TGTGCCAGCAGCTTAAGGCCTGCCCCCCGCGATGAGCAGTTCTTC. As protein: CASSLRPAPRDEQFF.

This rearrangement joins TRBV7-8 to TRBJ2-1; 11 nucleotides agree with TRBD1. J lost 9 bases, V lost 10 bases, and 5 bases had no gene match. Germline CDR1 SGHVS, CDR2 FQNEAQ. The CDR3 is made up of 12 amino acids. The CDR3 reads CAIGQGAVEQFF. The DNA for the CDR3 is TGTGCCATCGGACAGGGGGCTGTTGAGCAGTTCTTC.

This clonotype was seen ten or more times. This chain links TRBV28 with TRBJ2-3, with a possible D match to TRBD1 (5 bases). Trimming pared 7 bases from V and 2 bases from J, leaving 19 bases between. CDR1 and CDR2 from the germline V gene are MDHEN and SYDVKM. The CDR3 loop spans 16 amino acids. The CDR3 region has the DNA TGTGCCAGCAACCCAGAAGACAGCCTCCCCACAGATACGCAGTATTTT. The encoded protein is CASNPEDSLPTDTQYF.

This clonotype was recorded at least ten times. This chain uses TRBV20-1 with TRBJ2-5; 8 nucleotides agree with TRBD2. The V gene end was trimmed by 0 bases and the J gene end by 2 bases; junction bases not matched to a gene: 8. CDR1 is DFQATT, CDR2 SNEGSKA, per germline (reference sequence). The CDR3 has 16 residues. CDR3 nucleotides: TGCAGTGCTAGAGATCTCACAGCGGGGGTACAAGAGACCCAGTACTTC. It is translated as CSARDLTAGVQETQYF.

This clonotype was detected many times. The chain employs TRBV28 and TRBJ2-2, with D possibly matching TRBD1 (6 bases). This CDR3 has 15 residues. V was clipped by 0 bases and J by 1 base, with 6 bases between them. Germline assignment: CDR1 MDHEN and CDR2 SYDVKM. CDR3 nucleotide sequence: TGTGCCAGCAGTTTATGGGGACAGAACACCGGGGAGCTGTTTTTT. This encodes CASSLWGQNTGELFF.

This clonotype was found many times. V usage is TRBV7-9 and J usage is TRBJ1-1, with TRBD1 matching over 11 bases. The ends lost 6 bases at V and 6 bases at J; junction bases unmatched: 6. Germline CDR1 SEHNR, CDR2 FQNEAQ (reference sequence). The CDR3 sequence is 14 residues long. CDR3 in amino acids: CASSPGQGVPEAFF. DNA for the CDR3: TGTGCCAGCAGTCCGGGACAGGGGGTCCCTGAAGCTTTCTTT.

This clonotype was counted between two and nine times. This may be a read error, as it is one base from a much larger clone. The chain joins TRBV4-3 to TRBJ2-2; the D gene could be TRBD1 or TRBD2 (5 bases each). The V gene's germline CDR1 is LGHNA and CDR2 YSLEER. CDR3 size: 16 residues. The DNA for the CDR3 is TGCGCCAGCAGCCAAGATCAGGGTCTATACACCGGGGAGCCGTTTTTT. Its protein is CASSQDQGLYTGEPFF.

This clonotype was detected many times. The CDR3 sequence: CASSHGQAGVHEQYF. The DNA of the CDR3 is TGTGCCAGCAGCCACGGACAGGCGGGGGTACACGAGCAGTACTTC. The chain has TRBV7-9 and TRBJ2-7; D tentatively reads TRBD1 or TRBD2 (7 bases each). V lost 5 bases and J 5 bases, leaving 19 bases between the germline ends. Per the germline V gene, CDR1 is SEHNR and CDR2 is FQNEAQ (reference sequence). The CDR3 totals 15 residues.

This clonotype was counted at least ten times. The DNA of the CDR3 is TGCGCCAGCAGCCCCGACAGGAATAGGGGCTACGAGCAGTACTTC. It yields the protein CASSPDRNRGYEQYF. The J gene is TRBJ2-7, the V gene TRBV5-1, with TRBD1 as a possible D gene (6 bases). The CDR3 loop spans 15 amino acids. V was shortened by 4 bases and J by 3 bases, with 17 bases between the two germline ends. Germline CDR1 SGHRS, CDR2 YFSETQ.